This T cell receptor (beta chain) was recorded in a study of blood T cell repertoires in COVID-19. Germline V lookup: CDR1 SGHRS, CDR2 YFSETQ. V was pared by 0 bases and J by 4 bases, with 0 bases of the junction left unmatched. The CDR3 sequence is 15 residues long. Produced via immunoSEQ multiplex PCR; TCRdb's table is partial and in-frame only. Among over 140,000 clones listed, about 79% were seen once. This TCR derives from a woman aged 45-65 years who had recovered from COVID-19. The rearrangement joins TRBV5-1 to TRBJ2-3; 12 bases line up with TRBD2. The sample comprised PBMCs or T cells enriched from blood (not recorded which). For the CDR3, the DNA is TGCGCCAGCAGCTTGGGACTAGCGGGAGCAGATACGCAGTATTTT. It codes for CASSLGLAGADTQYF.